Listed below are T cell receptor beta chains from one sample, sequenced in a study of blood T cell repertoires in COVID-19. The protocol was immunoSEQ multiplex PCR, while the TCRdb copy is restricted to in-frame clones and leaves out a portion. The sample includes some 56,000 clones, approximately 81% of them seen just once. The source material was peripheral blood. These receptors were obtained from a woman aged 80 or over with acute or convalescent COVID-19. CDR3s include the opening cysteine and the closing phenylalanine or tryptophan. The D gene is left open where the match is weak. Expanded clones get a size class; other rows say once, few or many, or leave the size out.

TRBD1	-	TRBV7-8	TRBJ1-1	CASSYKAGTVNTEAFF	TGTGCCAGCAGCTACAAAGCCGGGACAGTGAACACTGAAGCTTTCTTT
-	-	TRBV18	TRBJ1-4	CASSPTDGNEKLFF	TGTGCCAGCTCACCTACAGATGGCAACGAAAAACTGTTTTTT
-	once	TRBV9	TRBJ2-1	CASSVGSGDYNEQFF	TGTGCCAGCAGCGTAGGGTCGGGGGACTACAATGAGCAGTTCTTC
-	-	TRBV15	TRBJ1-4	CATSRGSQGGLLFF	TGTGCCACCAGCAGAGGTTCGCAGGGCGGTCTTCTATTTTTT
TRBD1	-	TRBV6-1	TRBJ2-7	CASSETGGSYEQYF	TGTGCCAGCAGTGAAACAGGGGGTAGCTACGAGCAGTACTTC
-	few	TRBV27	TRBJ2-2	CASSLVTGELFF	TGTGCCAGCAGCCTAGTTACCGGGGAGCTGTTTTTT
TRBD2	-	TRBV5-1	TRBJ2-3	CASNPSGGITDTQYF	TGCGCCAGCAATCCCTCGGGGGGGATCACAGATACGCAGTATTTT
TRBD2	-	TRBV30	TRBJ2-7	CAWNAGAYEQYF	TGTGCCTGGAACGCGGGGGCCTACGAGCAGTACTTC
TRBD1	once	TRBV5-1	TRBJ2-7	CASSVTGLSYEQYF	TGCGCCAGCAGCGTGACAGGGTTATCGTACGAGCAGTACTTC
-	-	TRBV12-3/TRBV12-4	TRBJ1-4	CASSSGANEKLFF	TGTGCCAGCAGTTCGGGGGCTAATGAAAAACTGTTTTTT
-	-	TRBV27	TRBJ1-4	CASRPPRDSTNEKLFF	TGTGCCAGCAGACCACCCCGGGACTCAACTAATGAAAAACTGTTTTTT
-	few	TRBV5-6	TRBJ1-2	CASSRRGGGNYGYTF	TGTGCCAGCAGCCGCCGCGGCGGGGGGAACTATGGCTACACCTTC
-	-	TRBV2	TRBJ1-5	CASGGDLNQPQHF	TGTGCCAGCGGGGGGGACCTAAATCAGCCCCAGCATTTT
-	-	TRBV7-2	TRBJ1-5	CASSLWTANSNQPQHF	TGTGCCAGCAGCCTTTGGACAGCTAATAGCAATCAGCCCCAGCATTTT
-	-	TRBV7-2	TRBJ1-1	CASSWGRGTEAFF	TGTGCCAGCAGCTGGGGCCGCGGCACTGAAGCTTTCTTT
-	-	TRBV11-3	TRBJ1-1	CASSLGRLLNTEAFF	TGTGCCAGCAGCTTAGGTAGACTATTGAACACTGAAGCTTTCTTT
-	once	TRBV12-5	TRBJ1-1	CASGDGYTEAFF	TGTGCTAGTGGTGACGGGTACACTGAAGCTTTCTTT
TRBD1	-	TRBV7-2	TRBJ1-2	CASSLDRGWNGYTF	TGTGCCAGCAGCCTGGACAGGGGGTGGAATGGCTACACCTTC
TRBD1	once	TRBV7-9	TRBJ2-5	CASSRTGQETQYF	TGTGCCAGCAGCCGGACAGGGCAGGAGACCCAGTACTTC
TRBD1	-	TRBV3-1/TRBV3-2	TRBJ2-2	CASSQRDRDTGELFF	TGTGCCAGCAGCCAACGGGACAGGGACACCGGGGAGCTGTTTTTT
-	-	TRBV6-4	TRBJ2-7	CASSDSRGNSYEQYF	TGTGCCAGCAGTGACTCCCGCGGGAACTCCTACGAGCAGTACTTC
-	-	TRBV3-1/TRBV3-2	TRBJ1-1	CASSPGIGKGDTEAFF	TGTGCCAGCAGCCCGGGTATTGGGAAGGGGGACACTGAAGCTTTCTTT
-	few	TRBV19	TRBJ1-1	CASSSAGVYLSTEAFF	TGTGCCAGTAGTTCTGCGGGGGTTTATCTGAGCACTGAAGCTTTCTTT
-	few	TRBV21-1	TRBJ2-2	CASILHTDSGRDRGCRELFF	TGTGCCAGCATCCTTCACACCGACTCGGGCAGGGACAGGGGTTGCCGGGAGCTGTTTTTT
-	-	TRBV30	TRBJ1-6	CAWSREDLALHF	TGTGCCTGGAGTCGTGAGGACTTGGCCCTCCACTTT
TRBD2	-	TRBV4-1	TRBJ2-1	CASSPGLGYNEQFF	TGCGCCAGCAGCCCTGGACTAGGGTACAATGAGCAGTTCTTC
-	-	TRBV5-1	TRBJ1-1	CASSLEPDTEAFF	TGCGCCAGCAGCTTGGAACCAGACACTGAAGCTTTCTTT
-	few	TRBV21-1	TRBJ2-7	CASSKVSPRPSYEQYF	TGTGCCAGCAGCAAAGTTTCCCCGAGGCCCTCCTACGAGCAGTACTTC
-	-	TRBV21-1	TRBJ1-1	CASSPDTGNSKAPEAFF	TGTGCCAGCAGCCCTGACACCGGGAACTCAAAAGCACCTGAAGCTTTCTTT
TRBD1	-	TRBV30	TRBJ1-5	CAWSGTVPNQPQHF	TGTGCCTGGAGCGGGACAGTCCCCAATCAGCCCCAGCATTTT
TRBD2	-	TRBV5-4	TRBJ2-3	CASSLYSGGTDTQYF	TGTGCCAGCAGCTTGTATAGCGGGGGTACAGATACGCAGTATTTT
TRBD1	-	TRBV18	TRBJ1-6	CASSPSGQGTPLHF	TGTGCCAGCTCACCATCGGGACAGGGTACACCCCTCCACTTT
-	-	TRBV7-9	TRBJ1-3	CASSPQGNTIYF	TGTGCCAGCAGCCCACAGGGAAACACCATATATTTT
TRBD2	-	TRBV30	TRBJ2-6	CAWRVAGLASGANVLTF	TGTGCCTGGAGAGTAGCGGGGCTTGCTTCTGGGGCCAACGTCCTGACTTTC
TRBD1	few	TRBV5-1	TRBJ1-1	CASSFNRGTEAFF	TGCGCCAGCAGCTTCAACAGGGGGACTGAAGCTTTCTTT
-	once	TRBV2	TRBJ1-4	CASSWQGEDEKLFF	TGTGCCAGCAGTTGGCAGGGCGAGGATGAAAAACTGTTTTTT
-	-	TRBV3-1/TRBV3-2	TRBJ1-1	CASSRMRETEAFF	TGTGCCAGCAGCCGCATGAGAGAGACTGAAGCTTTCTTT
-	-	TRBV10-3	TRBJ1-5	CAISEPYQPQHF	TGTGCCATCAGTGAGCCCTATCAGCCCCAGCATTTT
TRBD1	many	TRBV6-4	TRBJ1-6	CASSMTGWDSPLHF	TGTGCCAGCAGTATGACAGGGTGGGATTCACCCCTCCACTTT
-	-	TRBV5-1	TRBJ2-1	CASGGEVPYNEQFF	TGCGCCAGCGGAGGGGAGGTGCCCTACAATGAGCAGTTCTTC
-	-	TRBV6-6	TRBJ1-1	CASSHLPAGDTEAFF	TGTGCCAGCAGTCACCTTCCCGCGGGGGACACTGAAGCTTTCTTT
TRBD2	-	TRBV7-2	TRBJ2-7	CASSLEGGIDEQYF	TGTGCCAGCAGCCTTGAGGGAGGGATTGACGAGCAGTACTTC
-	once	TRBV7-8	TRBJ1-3	CASSARQAISGNTIYF	TGTGCCAGCAGCGCCAGACAGGCGATCTCTGGAAACACCATATATTTT
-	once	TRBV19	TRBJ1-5	CASRGEVSNQPQHF	TGTGCCAGTAGGGGGGAGGTTAGCAATCAGCCCCAGCATTTT
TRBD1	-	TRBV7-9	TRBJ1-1	CASSPPDRLNTEAFF	TGTGCCAGCAGCCCACCGGACAGGTTGAACACTGAAGCTTTCTTT
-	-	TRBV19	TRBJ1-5	CASSILLGSNQPQHF	TGTGCCAGTAGTATCCTACTAGGGTCTAATCAGCCCCAGCATTTT
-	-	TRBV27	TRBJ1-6	CASSFDRRGNSPLHF	TGTGCCAGCAGTTTTGACCGACGGGGGAATTCACCCCTCCACTTT
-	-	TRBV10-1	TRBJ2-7	CATQRGQPGDEQYF	TGCGCCACCCAGAGGGGGCAGCCGGGAGACGAGCAGTACTTC
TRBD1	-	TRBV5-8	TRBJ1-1	CASSTGVMNTEAFF	TGTGCCAGCAGCACAGGGGTTATGAACACTGAAGCTTTCTTT